The T cell receptor beta chain described here comes from a study of radiotherapy plus CTLA-4 blockade in lung cancer. Whole-study findings and limits: How blood T cell clones changed early, along with interferon-beta, reportedly forecast response best. In blood, after radiotherapy plus ipilimumab, tumor-derived TCR clones expanded.

On this clone itself: Its antigen remains unidentified.

Germline V gives CDR1 LNHNV, CDR2 YYDKDF (reference sequence). V was cut by 0 bases and J by 6 bases, with 16 bases left in between. The CDR3 covers 16 residues. Generated by immunoSEQ multiplex PCR, the TCRdb table keeps only in-frame clones and is missing some. The sample comprises 25,000 to 30,000 clones, about 76% of which are singletons, and 20% to 25% rests with the top ten. Specimen: peripheral blood, collected from a patient treated with radiotherapy plus ipilimumab. The receptor was derived from a human donor with non-small cell lung cancer that progressed on radiotherapy plus ipilimumab. This chain links TRBV15 with TRBJ2-3; maybe TRBD2 (6 bases). The CDR3 bases are TGTGCCACCAGCAGAGATCTAACGGGGGTTGGTGATACGCAGTATTTT. Amino acid sequence: CATSRDLTGVGDTQYF.